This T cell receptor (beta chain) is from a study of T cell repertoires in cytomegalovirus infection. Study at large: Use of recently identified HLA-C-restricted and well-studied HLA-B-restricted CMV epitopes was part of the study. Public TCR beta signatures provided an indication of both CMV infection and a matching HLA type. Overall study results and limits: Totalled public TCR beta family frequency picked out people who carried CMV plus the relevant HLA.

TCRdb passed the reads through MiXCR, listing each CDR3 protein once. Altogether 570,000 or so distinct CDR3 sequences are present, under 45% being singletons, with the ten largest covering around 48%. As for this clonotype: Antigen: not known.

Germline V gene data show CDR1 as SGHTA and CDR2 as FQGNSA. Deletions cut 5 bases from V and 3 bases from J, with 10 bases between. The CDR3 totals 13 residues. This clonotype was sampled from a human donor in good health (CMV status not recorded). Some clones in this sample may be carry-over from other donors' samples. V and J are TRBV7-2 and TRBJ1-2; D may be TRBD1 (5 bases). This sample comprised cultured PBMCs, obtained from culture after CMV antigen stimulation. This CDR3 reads CASSPNRHYGYTF. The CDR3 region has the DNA TGTGCCAGCAGCCCAAACAGGCACTATGGCTACACCTTC.